These 27 T cell receptor beta chains share one sample of origin, sequenced in a study of vaccination and CD4 T cells after COVID-19 (dated by TCRdb to the early 2020s). What these receptors recognize is not known. Taken with the paper, the label for treatment or condition translates to: approximately nine-day PBMC culture with coronavirus spike peptide pools or control peptides (ViraFEST assay). Libraries were made using PCR. TCRdb records Illumina iSeq 100 as the sequencer. DNA from cultured CD4+ T cells underwent TCR sequencing with the Oncomine TCR Beta short-read assay at the Johns Hopkins FTIC core. TCRdb handled the public reads itself, with Q25 trimming in fastp and clone calling in MiXCR, and kept productive beta chains. A single entry per CDR3 protein holds the most common genes and DNA from its merged rows. Here the sample has some 25,000 distinct CDR3 sequences; around 49% occur a single time. Roughly 6.1% of the sample belongs to the ten largest clones.

Sequencing was done on a sample of CD4+ T cells from blood, cultured in vitro. The receptor set was obtained from a human donor who had recovered from COVID-19.

This clonotype was seen just once. The chain employs TRBV19 and TRBJ2-3; TRBD2 matches 7 bases. CDR1 and CDR2 (germline): LNHDA, SQIVND (reference sequence). V shed 6 bases and J 4 bases; nucleotides not matched to a gene: 4. The CDR3 totals 13 residues. CDR3 nucleotides: TGTGCCAGTAGCATTGGACTAGCAGATACGCAGTATTTT. This codes for CASSIGLADTQYF.

The gene calls are TRBV19 and TRBJ2-1, with TRBD1 matching over 10 bases. Unmatched junction bases numbered 6, after V lost 3 bases and J lost 4 bases. Germline CDR1 LNHDA, CDR2 SQIVND (reference sequence). The CDR3 sequence is 16 residues long. CDR3 protein: CASSIAGTGVYNEQFF. DNA of the CDR3: TGTGCCAGTAGTATCGCCGGGACAGGGGTATACAATGAGCAGTTCTTC.

V gene TRBV30 combines with J gene TRBJ2-7, with TRBD1 as a possible D gene (5 bases). The V gene's germline CDR1 is GTSNPN and CDR2 SVGIG (reference sequence). V was cut by 5 bases and J by 6 bases, with 20 bases left in between. The CDR3 is 14 amino acids. The CDR3 here is CAWGTRLVRGEQYF. CDR3 DNA sequence: TGTGCCTGGGGAACTCGACTGGTAAGGGGCGAGCAGTACTTC.

The V gene is TRBV2, the J gene TRBJ1-3; a possible D gene is TRBD1 (6 bases). The CDR3 contains 15 residues. CDR1 and CDR2 (germline): SNHLY, FYNNEI. Trimming left V 6 bases short and J 0 bases short, with 12 bases between. In DNA, the CDR3 is TGTGCCAGCAGCAGCACAGGGATCTCTGGAAACACCATATATTTT. This codes for CASSSTGISGNTIYF.

The chain links TRBV28 to TRBJ1-6; D gene uncertain. Trimming cost V 5 bases and J 12 bases, with 11 bases left between them. CDR3 size: 12 residues. The V gene's germline CDR1 is MDHEN and CDR2 SYDVKM. CDR3 residues: CASSTWVGPLHF. CDR3 nucleotides: TGTGCCAGCAGTACCTGGGTCGGACCCCTCCACTTT.

J is TRBJ1-5 and V is TRBV23-1; 10 nucleotides agree with TRBD1. TRBV23-1 is an ORF, and what it does is uncertain. The J segment lost 3 bases and the V segment lost 4 bases, leaving 15 bases of the junction unmatched. The CDR3 extends over 19 amino acids. CDR3 coding DNA: TGCGCCAGCAGTCCCCTTAGACGTCGGGACAGGGGATACAATCAGCCCCAGCATTTT. It encodes CASSPLRRRDRGYNQPQHF.

This sequence joins TRBV6-2 or TRBV6-3 and TRBJ1-1, with a tentative D call TRBD1 (5 bases). The CDR3 is made up of 14 amino acids. Deletions cut 0 bases from V and 1 base from J, with 6 bases between. Germline V gene data show CDR1 as MNHEY and CDR2 as SVGEGT. CDR3: CASSYSGGNTEAFF. CDR3 DNA sequence: TGTGCCAGCAGTTACTCTGGGGGGAACACTGAAGCTTTCTTT.

This clonotype was seen a handful of times. The chain couples TRBV10-3 to TRBJ1-5, with D perhaps matching TRBD1 (6 bases). Germline lookup yields CDR1 ENHRY and CDR2 SYGVKD. This CDR3 has 16 residues. With 4 bases removed from V and 2 bases from J, the gap between germline ends came to 15 bases. Here the CDR3 DNA reads TGTGCCATCAGTGCGTCAGGGGATAAAGGCAATCAGCCCCAGCATTTT. Amino acid sequence: CAISASGDKGNQPQHF.

This clonotype has only a few counts. The chain joins TRBV7-9 to TRBJ2-2; D is uncertain. CDR1 SEHNR and CDR2 FQNEAQ come from the germline V gene (reference sequence). This CDR3 spans 18 amino acids. Trimming stripped 5 bases from V and 4 bases from J, with 23 bases between. The CDR3, as DNA: TGTGCCAGCAGCCGGCATACCTTGATAATCTTGAGCACCGGGGAGCTGTTTTTT. It codes for CASSRHTLIILSTGELFF.

This clonotype was seen more than once but under ten times. The chain is built from TRBV28 and TRBJ1-1, with 7 positions matching TRBD1. This CDR3 comprises 15 residues. After removal of 3 bases from V and 0 bases from J, the junction contained 4 bases not matched to a gene. CDR1 MDHEN and CDR2 SYDVKM come from the germline V gene. Here the CDR3 reads CASSLTGSVNTEAFF. CDR3 nucleotide sequence: TGTGCCAGCAGTTTGACAGGGTCGGTGAACACTGAAGCTTTCTTT.

The chain carries TRBV4-2 and TRBJ1-1; 7 nucleotides agree with TRBD1. This CDR3 spans 15 amino acids. Losses at the gene ends were 4 bases for V and 6 bases for J; bases not matched to a gene: 11. Germline CDR1 reads LGHNA; CDR2 reads YNFKEQ. As DNA, the CDR3 is TGTGCCAGCAGCCGACAGGGATCCAAATTCTCTGAAGCTTTCTTT. It encodes CASSRQGSKFSEAFF.

This clonotype was counted a few times. The chain couples TRBV5-4 to TRBJ2-5; D is uncertain. The germline V and J ends were trimmed by 1 base and 0 bases, with 7 bases remaining between them. The CDR3 covers 14 residues. The germline gives CDR1 SGHNT, CDR2 YYREEE (reference sequence). CDR3 nucleotides: TGTGCCAGCAGCTTGTCGGAGTACCAAGAGACCCAGTACTTC. This codes for CASSLSEYQETQYF.

V usage is TRBV29-1 and J usage is TRBJ2-1, with TRBD1 identical over 9 bases. J lost 2 bases, V lost 4 bases, and 9 bases had no gene match. CDR3 length equals 16 residues. The germline gives CDR1 SQVTM, CDR2 ANQGSEA. The CDR3 DNA reads as TGCAGCGTTGGTGGGGGGGGACAGGGAGCCTACAATGAGCAGTTCTTC. It codes for CSVGGGGQGAYNEQFF.

The genes are TRBV7-9 and TRBJ1-2; D not resolved. The V end lost 4 bases, the J end lost 2 bases, and 8 bases lay between the germline ends. This CDR3 contains 13 residues. The V gene's germline CDR1 is SEHNR and CDR2 FQNEAQ (reference sequence). The CDR3 DNA reads TGTGCCAGCAGCTCCCCAGTGAACTATGGCTACACCTTC. It translates to CASSSPVNYGYTF.

V usage is TRBV6-2 or TRBV6-3 and J usage is TRBJ2-7; 7 bases line up with TRBD2. The CDR3 totals 14 residues. The germline gives CDR1 MNHEY, CDR2 SVGEGT. V trimming: 2 bases; J trimming: 6 bases; junction bases outside the gene matches: 7. CDR3 DNA: TGTGCCAGCAGTTACCTCACCTCTAGCGGCGAGCAGTACTTC. Amino acids: CASSYLTSSGEQYF.

In this sample, this clonotype turned up a few times. V and J are TRBV12-3 or TRBV12-4 and TRBJ1-6; 9 bases line up with TRBD1. V lost 5 bases and J lost 14; bases outside the gene matches: 4. The CDR3 is 12 residues long. The CDR3 reads CASSNRGLTLHF. The CDR3 DNA follows: TGTGCCAGCAGTAACAGGGGGCTTACCCTCCACTTT.

This chain joins TRBV27 and TRBJ1-2, with D perhaps TRBD1 (5 bases). V lost 5 bases, J lost 3 bases, and 16 bases lay in between. The V gene's germline CDR1 is MNHEY and CDR2 SMNVEV (reference sequence). This CDR3 contains 15 residues. The CDR3 DNA reads as TGTGCCAGCAGTCCGACCGGGGGGGTAGACTATGGCTACACCTTC. As protein: CASSPTGGVDYGYTF.

This clonotype was seen a few times. The chain uses TRBV24-1 and TRBJ2-1, with 9 bases matching TRBD1. V shed 5 bases and J 0 bases; nucleotides not matched to a gene: 1. Germline-derived CDR1 and CDR2 are KGHDR and SFDVKD. CDR3 length: 15 residues. The CDR3 loop reads CATSGGQGSYNEQFF. The CDR3 nucleotides are TGTGCCACCAGTGGGGGACAGGGCTCCTACAATGAGCAGTTCTTC.

This clonotype turned up a few times. The chain recombines TRBV12-3 or TRBV12-4 with TRBJ1-1; 9 nucleotides align to TRBD1. This CDR3 is built from 17 residues. V lost 6 bases and J lost 0; bases outside the gene matches: 11. The CDR3 DNA sequence: TGTGCCAGCAGATATGGGGCCGGGACAGGGATGAACACTGAAGCTTTCTTT. Translation: CASRYGAGTGMNTEAFF.

This chain links TRBV6-1 with TRBJ1-2; D not resolved. Trimming cost V 6 bases and J 0 bases, with 5 bases left between them. In germline, CDR1 is MNHNS, CDR2 SASEGT. The CDR3 is made up of 12 amino acids. The chain's CDR3 is CASRGANYGYTF. CDR3 nucleotides: TGTGCCAGCAGGGGAGCTAACTATGGCTACACCTTC.

The CDR3 loop reads CASSLAHPRDGYTF. In DNA, the CDR3 is TGCGCCAGCAGCTTGGCTCACCCGAGGGATGGCTACACCTTC. The chain employs TRBV5-1 and TRBJ1-2; D is undetermined. Between the trimmed V and J ends, which lost 0 bases and 6 bases, there was a span of 12 bases. Germline CDR1 SGHRS, CDR2 YFSETQ. The CDR3 loop spans 14 amino acids.

Details on this clonotype: The junction differs from germline at one of its ends, possibly a read error. The chain combines TRBV6-5 with TRBJ2-7; D gene uncertain. The CDR3 runs to 12 residues. CDR1 and CDR2 from the germline V gene are MNHEY and SVGAGI. The CDR3 here is CASSDSMAWQYF. The CDR3, as DNA: TGTGCCAGCAGTGACTCGATGGCGTGGCAGTACTTC.

The chain recombines TRBV4-1 with TRBJ1-1; TRBD1 might be the D (5 bases). V shed 4 bases and J shed 4 bases, with 16 bases lying between them. The CDR3 has 15 residues. Germline V gives CDR1 MGHRA, CDR2 YSYEKL. The CDR3 loop reads CASSLRQGGGTEAFF. The CDR3 DNA reads TGCGCCAGCAGCCTAAGGCAGGGTGGAGGCACTGAAGCTTTCTTT.

This chain uses TRBV12-3 or TRBV12-4 with TRBJ2-5, with TRBD1 identical over 10 bases. Trimming at V came to 5 bases and at J to 2 bases, leaving 5 bases not matched to a gene. The CDR3 has 15 residues. CDR3 bases: TGTGCCAGCAGTATCTCGGGACAGGGGCAAGAGACCCAGTACTTC. Its translation: CASSISGQGQETQYF.

The chain joins TRBV7-9 to TRBJ2-6, with 7 nucleotides matching TRBD2. Germline V CDR1 and CDR2: SEHNR, FQNEAQ (reference sequence). V dropped 3 bases and J dropped 0; count of bases not matched to a gene: 5. This CDR3 spans 17 amino acids. CDR3 protein: CASSFQRGYSGANVLTF. CDR3 in DNA: TGTGCCAGCAGCTTTCAGCGGGGATACTCTGGGGCCAACGTCCTGACTTTC. Variable domain in full (rest from reference TRBV7-9 and TRBJ2-6): DTGVSQNPRHKITKRGQNVTFRCDPISEHNRLYWYRQTLGQGPEFLTYFQNEAQLEKSRLLSDRFSAERPKGSFSTLEIQRTEQGDSAMYLCASSFQRGYSGANVLTFGAGSRLTVL.

The rearrangement joins TRBV2 to TRBJ1-1; no clear D gene. Trimming cost V 4 bases and J 3 bases, with 18 bases left between them. CDR3 size: 16 residues. The germline gives CDR1 SNHLY, CDR2 FYNNEI. CDR3: CASSVVTGGADTEAFF. The CDR3 bases are TGTGCCAGCAGTGTAGTAACGGGTGGAGCGGACACTGAAGCTTTCTTT.

The chain recombines TRBV6-1 with TRBJ1-3, with D uncertain. Trimming removed 7 bases from V and 8 bases from J, with 15 bases in between. From germline, CDR1 is MNHNS and CDR2 SASEGT. There are 13 residues in the CDR3. Here the CDR3 reads CASIHPQVYTIYF. The CDR3, as DNA: TGTGCCAGCATCCACCCCCAAGTTTACACCATATATTTT.